Listed below are T cell receptor beta chains from one sample, sequenced in a study of cytomegalovirus exposure and HLA in healthy donors. Libraries were prepared by immunoSEQ multiplex PCR; TCRdb keeps only in-frame clonotypes and omits some of them. In the table there are tens of thousands of clones, about three quarters of which are singletons. The sample was PBMCs. The receptors were sampled from a male donor in good health and CMV-seronegative. Both conserved end residues are part of each CDR3.

cdr3_length j_call v_call cdr3_aa
14 TRBJ1-2 TRBV14 CASSQTGGNYGYTF
15 TRBJ1-2 TRBV5-4 CASSLQGRANYGYTF
14 . TRBV19 CASSPMSGTYEQYF
15 TRBJ2-3 TRBV4-2 CASSHRGSDTDTQYF
15 TRBJ2-7 TRBV6-1 CASSDTGDISYEQYF
16 TRBJ2-1 TRBV28 CASSLSAVGSYNEQFF
15 TRBJ2-3 TRBV27 CASSSPGQGTDTQYF
15 TRBJ2-3 TRBV11-2 CASSLAGVAADTQYF
14 TRBJ1-1 TRBV7-9 CASSSTGTGKEAFF
15 TRBJ1-3 TRBV9 CASTMGLGFGNTIYF
18 TRBJ2-5 TRBV7-8 CASSLVQTGGAVQETQYF
15 TRBJ1-5 TRBV18 CASSPSGGQVQPQHF